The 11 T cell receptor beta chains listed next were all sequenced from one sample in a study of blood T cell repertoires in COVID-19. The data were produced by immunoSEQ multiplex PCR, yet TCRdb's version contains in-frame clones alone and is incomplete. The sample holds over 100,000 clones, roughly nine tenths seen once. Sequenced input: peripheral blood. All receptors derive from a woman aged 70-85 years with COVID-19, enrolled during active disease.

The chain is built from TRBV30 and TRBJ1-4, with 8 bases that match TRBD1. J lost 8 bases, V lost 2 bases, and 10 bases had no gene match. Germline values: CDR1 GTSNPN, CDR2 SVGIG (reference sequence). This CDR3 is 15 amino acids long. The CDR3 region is CAWSKGTGGHEKLFF. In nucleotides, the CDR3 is TGTGCCTGGAGTAAAGGGACAGGAGGTCACGAAAAACTGTTTTTT.

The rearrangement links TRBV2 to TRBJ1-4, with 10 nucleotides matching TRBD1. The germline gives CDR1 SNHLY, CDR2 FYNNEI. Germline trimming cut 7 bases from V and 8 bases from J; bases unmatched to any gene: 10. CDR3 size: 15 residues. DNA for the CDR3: TGTGCCAGCACTGGGGACAGGGGAGGTAGCGAAAAACTGTTTTTT. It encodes CASTGDRGGSEKLFF.

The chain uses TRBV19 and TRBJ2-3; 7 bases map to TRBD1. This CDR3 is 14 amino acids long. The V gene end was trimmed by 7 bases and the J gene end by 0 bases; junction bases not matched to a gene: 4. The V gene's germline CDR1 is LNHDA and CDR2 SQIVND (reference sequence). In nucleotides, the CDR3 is TGTGCCAGTAACCCGACAGGGAGCACAGATACGCAGTATTTT. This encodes CASNPTGSTDTQYF. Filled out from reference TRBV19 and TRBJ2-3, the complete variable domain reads DGGITQSPKYLFRKEGQNVTLSCEQNLNHDAMYWYRQDPGQGLRLIYYSQIVNDFQKGDIAEGYSVSREKKESFPLTVTSAQKNPTAFYLCASNPTGSTDTQYFGPGTRLTVL.

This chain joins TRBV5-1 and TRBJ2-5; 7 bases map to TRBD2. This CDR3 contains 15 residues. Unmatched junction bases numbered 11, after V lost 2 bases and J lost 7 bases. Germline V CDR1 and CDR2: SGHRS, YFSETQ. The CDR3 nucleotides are TGCGCCAGCAGCTTACGACTAGCCGACGGGGGGACCCAGTACTTC. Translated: CASSLRLADGGTQYF. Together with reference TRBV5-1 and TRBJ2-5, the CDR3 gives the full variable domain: KAGVTQTPRYLIKTRGQQVTLSCSPISGHRSVSWYQQTPGQGLQFLFEYFSETQRNKGNFPGRFSGRQFSNSRSEMNVSTLELGDSALYLCASSLRLADGGTQYFGPGTRLLVL.

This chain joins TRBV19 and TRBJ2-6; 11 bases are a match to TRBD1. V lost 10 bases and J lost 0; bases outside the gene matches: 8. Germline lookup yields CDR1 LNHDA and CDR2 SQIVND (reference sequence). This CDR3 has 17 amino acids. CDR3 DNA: TGTGCCACCAGACCCGGGACAGGGGGCTCTGGGGCCAACGTCCTGACTTTC. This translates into CATRPGTGGSGANVLTF.

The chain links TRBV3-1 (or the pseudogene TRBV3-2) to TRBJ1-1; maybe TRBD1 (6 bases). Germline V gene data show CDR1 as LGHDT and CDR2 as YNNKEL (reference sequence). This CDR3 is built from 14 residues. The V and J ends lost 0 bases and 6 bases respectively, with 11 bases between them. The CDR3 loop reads CASSQDRGGPEAFF. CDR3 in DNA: TGTGCCAGCAGCCAAGATAGGGGGGGGCCTGAAGCTTTCTTT.

CDR3 sequence (DNA): TGTGCCAGCAGCTGGGCGGACAGGGGCGACACCGGGGAGCTGTTTTTT. This codes for CASSWADRGDTGELFF. This chain uses TRBV11-1 with TRBJ2-2; 9 nucleotides agree with TRBD1. With 4 bases clipped from V and 3 bases from J, the junction kept 6 bases outside the gene matches. The CDR3 is 16 residues long. Germline V gives CDR1 SGHAT, CDR2 FQDESV (reference sequence). The whole variable domain, filled in from reference TRBV11-1 and TRBJ2-2, reads EAEVAQSPRYKITEKSQAVAFWCDPISGHATLYWYRQILGQGPELLVQFQDESVVDDSQLPKDRFSAERLKGVDSTLKIQPAELGDSAMYLCASSWADRGDTGELFFGEGSRLTVL.

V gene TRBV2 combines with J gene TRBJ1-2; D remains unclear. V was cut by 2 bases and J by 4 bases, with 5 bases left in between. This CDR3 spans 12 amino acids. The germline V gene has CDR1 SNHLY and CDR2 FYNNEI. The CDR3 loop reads CASSEQIYGYTF. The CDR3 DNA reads TGTGCCAGCAGTGAACAGATCTATGGCTACACCTTC.

The CDR3: CAWSSPGRVNGYTF. In nucleotides, the CDR3 is TGTGCCTGGAGTTCCCCGGGCAGGGTGAATGGCTACACCTTC. The chain joins TRBV30 to TRBJ1-2, with TRBD1 as a possible D gene (5 bases). V lost 2 bases to trimming and J lost 6 bases, with 16 bases between them. Germline V gene lookup returns CDR1 GTSNPN and CDR2 SVGIG (reference sequence). The CDR3 runs 14 residues. The entire variable domain, with the rest obtained from reference TRBV30 and TRBJ1-2, is as follows: SQTIHQWPATLVQPVGSPLSLECTVEGTSNPNLYWYRQAAGRGLQLLFYSVGIGQISSEVPQNLSASRPQDRQFILSSKKLLLSDSGFYLCAWSSPGRVNGYTFGSGTRLTVV.

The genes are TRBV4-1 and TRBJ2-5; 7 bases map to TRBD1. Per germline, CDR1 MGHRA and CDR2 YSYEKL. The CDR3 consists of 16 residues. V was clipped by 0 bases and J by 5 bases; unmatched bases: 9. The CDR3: CASSQDQTGAGETQYF. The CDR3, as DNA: TGCGCCAGCAGCCAAGACCAAACAGGGGCCGGGGAGACCCAGTACTTC.

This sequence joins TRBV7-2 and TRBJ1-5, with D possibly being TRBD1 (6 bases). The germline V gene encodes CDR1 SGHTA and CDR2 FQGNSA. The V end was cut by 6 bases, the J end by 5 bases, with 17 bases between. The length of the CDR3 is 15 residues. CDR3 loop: CASRRTAQADQPQHF. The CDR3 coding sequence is TGTGCCAGCAGAAGGACAGCCCAGGCGGATCAGCCCCAGCATTTT.